This T cell receptor beta chain stems from a study of T-cell memory formation after mild COVID-19. Study background: TCR clusters were largely donor specific. Study-level points and caveats: Clones shrinking from day 15 to 85 showed even CD4/CD8 mixes; later expanders tilted CD4+. CD4+ clones that contracted lay mainly in CM and EM; CD8+ ones lay in EMRA.

TCRdb fed the 5' RACE reads into MiXCR, producing one record per CDR3 protein. The data show 380,000 or so distinct CDR3 sequences, approximately 13% seen once. V was pared by 5 bases and J by 5 bases, with 15 bases between. The CDR3 runs to 14 residues. Per germline, CDR1 MNHEY and CDR2 SVGAGI. With regard to this clonotype: As yet, its antigen is unknown.

The V and J genes are TRBV6-5 and TRBJ2-5; D possibly corresponds to TRBD1 (5 bases). Input material: PBMCs or a T cell subset sorted from them (not recorded which). The clonotype was recovered from a man younger than 35 who had mild COVID-19 (a few samples of this study predate the infection). Cell type and time point are not known. The CDR3 protein is CASSTYLRGETQYF. The CDR3 DNA reads TGTGCCAGCAGTACCTACTTAAGGGGCGAGACCCAGTACTTC.